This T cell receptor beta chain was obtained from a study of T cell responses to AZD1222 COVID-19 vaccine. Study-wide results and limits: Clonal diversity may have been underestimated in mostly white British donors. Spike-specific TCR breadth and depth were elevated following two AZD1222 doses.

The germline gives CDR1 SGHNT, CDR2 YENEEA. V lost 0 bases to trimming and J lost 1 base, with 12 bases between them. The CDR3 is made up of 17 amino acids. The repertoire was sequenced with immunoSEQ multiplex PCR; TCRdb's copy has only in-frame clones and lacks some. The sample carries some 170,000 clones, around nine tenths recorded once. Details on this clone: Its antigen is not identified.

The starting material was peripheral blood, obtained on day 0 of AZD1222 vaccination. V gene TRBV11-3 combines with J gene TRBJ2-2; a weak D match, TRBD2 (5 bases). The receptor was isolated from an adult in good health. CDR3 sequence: CASSLDDWSGNTGELFF. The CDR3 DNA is TGTGCCAGCAGCTTAGATGATTGGAGCGGGAACACCGGGGAGCTGTTTTTT. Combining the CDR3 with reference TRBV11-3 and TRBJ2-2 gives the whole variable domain EAGVVQSPRYKIIEKKQPVAFWCNPISGHNTLYWYLQNLGQGPELLIRYENEEAVDDSQLPKDRFSAERLKGVDSTLKIQPAELGDSAVYLCASSLDDWSGNTGELFFGEGSRLTVL.